The clone carrying this TCR beta chain was seen at least ten times. Its antigen is undetermined. The entry originates in a study of identical twins. Study-wide findings and caveats: Insertions ran lower in abundant cord blood beta clonotypes, though not in memory repertoires.

Germline values: CDR1 MNHEY, CDR2 SMNVEV (reference sequence). The CDR3 is 20 residues long. J lost 0 bases, V lost 8 bases, and 18 bases had no gene match. Template switching (which added a universal primer site) was used, and cDNA carried unique molecular identifiers. From the 5' RACE reads, TCRdb called clonotypes with MiXCR, one entry per CDR3 protein. The sample gives some 270,000 distinct CDR3 sequences, approximately 8.3% of which show up once; roughly 3% is in the top ten. These data were also reused for a study on yellow fever vaccine responses in identical twins.

Sample: CD8+ T cells sorted from blood. The receptor comes from a woman aged 18-29 years in good health. The rearrangement links TRBV27 to TRBJ2-3; TRBD2 matches at 12 bases. The CDR3 coding sequence is TGTGCCAGCGCATCGAAGGTTGCTAGCGGGAGGGCCGGTAGCACAGATACGCAGTATTTT. It encodes CASASKVASGRAGSTDTQYF.